The clone carrying this TCR beta chain was seen more than once but under ten times. What it binds is not known. This record comes from a study of T-cell reconstitution after alpha-beta-depleted transplantation in children. Regarding the study as a whole: Roughly two months post-transplant, alpha-beta T cells reportedly originated from several hundred graft clones that had expanded. Counts and diversity of T cells one year after transplant came mostly from newly produced T cells.

This CDR3 region has 13 residues. Germline CDR1 is SQVTM and CDR2 is ANQGSEA. The ends lost 3 bases at V and 6 bases at J; junction bases unmatched: 4. Preparation of the TCRbeta library used unique molecular identifiers. Each CDR3 protein gets one entry after TCRdb re-called the PCR reads with MiXCR. The data contain around 580,000 distinct CDR3 sequences, approximately 30% of them seen just once; the ten biggest clones take up 30% to 40%. The sequence was collected from a boy under three years old with Wiskott-Aldrich syndrome, due to receive a stem cell transplant. The chain links TRBV29-1 to TRBJ2-1, with 8 bases lining up with TRBD2. The sequenced sample was PBMCs, obtained before TCRalphabeta/CD19-depleted stem cell transplant. As DNA, the CDR3 is TGCAGCGTTGATGAGACTAGCGTCAATGAGCAGTTCTTC. It specifies CSVDETSVNEQFF.